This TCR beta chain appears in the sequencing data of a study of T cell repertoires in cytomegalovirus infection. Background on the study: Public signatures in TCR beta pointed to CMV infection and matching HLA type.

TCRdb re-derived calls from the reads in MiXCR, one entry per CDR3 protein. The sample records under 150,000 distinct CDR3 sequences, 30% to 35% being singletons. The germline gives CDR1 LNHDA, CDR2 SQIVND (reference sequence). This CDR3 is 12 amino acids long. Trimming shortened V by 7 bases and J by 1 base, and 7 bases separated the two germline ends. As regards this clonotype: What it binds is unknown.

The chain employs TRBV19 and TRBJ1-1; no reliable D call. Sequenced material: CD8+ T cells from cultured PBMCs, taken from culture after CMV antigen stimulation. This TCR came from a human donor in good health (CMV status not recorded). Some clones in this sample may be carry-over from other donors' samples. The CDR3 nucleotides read TGTGCCAGTAAATTCCCGAACACTGAAGCTTTCTTT. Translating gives CASKFPNTEAFF.